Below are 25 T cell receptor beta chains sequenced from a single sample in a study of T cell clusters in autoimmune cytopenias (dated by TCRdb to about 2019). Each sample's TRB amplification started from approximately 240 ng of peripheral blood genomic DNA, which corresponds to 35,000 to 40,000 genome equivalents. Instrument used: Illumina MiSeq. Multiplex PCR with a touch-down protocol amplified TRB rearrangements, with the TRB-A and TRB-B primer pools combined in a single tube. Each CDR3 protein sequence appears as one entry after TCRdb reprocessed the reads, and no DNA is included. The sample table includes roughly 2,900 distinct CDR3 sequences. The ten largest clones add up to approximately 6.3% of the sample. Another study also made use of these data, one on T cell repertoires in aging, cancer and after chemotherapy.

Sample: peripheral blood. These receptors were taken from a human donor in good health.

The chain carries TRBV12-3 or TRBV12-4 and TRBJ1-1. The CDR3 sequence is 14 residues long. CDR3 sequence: CATGSTYMNTEAFF.

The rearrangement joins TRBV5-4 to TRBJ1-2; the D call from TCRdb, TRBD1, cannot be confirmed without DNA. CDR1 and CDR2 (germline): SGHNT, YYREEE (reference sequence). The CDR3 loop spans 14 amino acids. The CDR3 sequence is CASSSGTGYHGYTF.

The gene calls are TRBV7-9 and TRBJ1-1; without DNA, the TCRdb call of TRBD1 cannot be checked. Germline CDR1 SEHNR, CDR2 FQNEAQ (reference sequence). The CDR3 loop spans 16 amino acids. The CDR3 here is CASSRGGTGGNTEAFF.

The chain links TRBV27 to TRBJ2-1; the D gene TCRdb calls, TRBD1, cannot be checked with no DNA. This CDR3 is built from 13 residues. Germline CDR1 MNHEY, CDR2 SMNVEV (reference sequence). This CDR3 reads CASRGGGSYEQFF.

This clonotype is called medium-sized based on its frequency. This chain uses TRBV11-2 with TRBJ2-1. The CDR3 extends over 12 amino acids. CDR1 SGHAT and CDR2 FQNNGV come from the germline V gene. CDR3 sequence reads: CASRLSGIEQFF.

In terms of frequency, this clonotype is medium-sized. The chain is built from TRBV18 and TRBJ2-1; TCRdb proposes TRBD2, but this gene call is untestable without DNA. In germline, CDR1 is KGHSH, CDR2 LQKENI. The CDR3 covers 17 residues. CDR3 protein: CASSPPSIAGPYNEQFF.

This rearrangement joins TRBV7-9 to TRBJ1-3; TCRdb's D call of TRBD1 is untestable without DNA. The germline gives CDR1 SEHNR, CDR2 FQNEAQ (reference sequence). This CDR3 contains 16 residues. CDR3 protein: CASSLQGRGAGNTIYF.

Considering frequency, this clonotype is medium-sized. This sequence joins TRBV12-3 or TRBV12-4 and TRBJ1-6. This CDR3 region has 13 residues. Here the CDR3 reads CASSSEGSSPLHF.

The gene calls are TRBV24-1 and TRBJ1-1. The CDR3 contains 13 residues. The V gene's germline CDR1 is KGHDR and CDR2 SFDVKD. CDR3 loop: CATSDSGRTEAFF.

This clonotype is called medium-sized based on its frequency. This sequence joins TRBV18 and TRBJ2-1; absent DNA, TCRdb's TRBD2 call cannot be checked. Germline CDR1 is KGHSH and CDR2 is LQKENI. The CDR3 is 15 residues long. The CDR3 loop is CASSPTGLNYNEQFF.

The CDR3 loop reads CASSPTSGSYGYTF. The V and J genes are TRBV5-1 and TRBJ1-2; TCRdb's D call, TRBD1, is unchecked because there is no DNA. Germline V CDR1 and CDR2: SGHRS, YFSETQ. This CDR3 spans 14 amino acids. The full variable domain, with the rest looked up from reference TRBV5-1 and TRBJ1-2, is KAGVTQTPRYLIKTRGQQVTLSCSPISGHRSVSWYQQTPGQGLQFLFEYFSETQRNKGNFPGRFSGRQFSNSRSEMNVSTLELGDSALYLCASSPTSGSYGYTFGSGTRLTVV.

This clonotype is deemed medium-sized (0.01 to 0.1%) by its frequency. CDR3: CAIRGQGYEQYF. This chain joins TRBV10-3 and TRBJ2-7; TCRdb picks TRBD1, but there is no DNA to check that call. CDR3 size: 12 residues. Germline V lookup: CDR1 ENHRY, CDR2 SYGVKD.

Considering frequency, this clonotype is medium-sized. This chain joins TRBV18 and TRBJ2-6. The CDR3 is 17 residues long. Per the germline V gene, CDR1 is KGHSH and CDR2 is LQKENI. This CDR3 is CASSLRGGDSGANVLTF. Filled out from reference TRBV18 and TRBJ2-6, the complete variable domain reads NAGVMQNPRHLVRRRGQEARLRCSPMKGHSHVYWYRQLPEEGLKFMVYLQKENIIDESGMPKERFSAEFPKEGPSILRIQQVVRGDSAAYFCASSLRGGDSGANVLTFGAGSRLTVL.

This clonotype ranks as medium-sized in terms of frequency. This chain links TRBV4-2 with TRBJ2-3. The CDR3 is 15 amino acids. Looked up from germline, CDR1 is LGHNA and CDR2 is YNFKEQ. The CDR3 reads CASSQSGVSTDTQYF.

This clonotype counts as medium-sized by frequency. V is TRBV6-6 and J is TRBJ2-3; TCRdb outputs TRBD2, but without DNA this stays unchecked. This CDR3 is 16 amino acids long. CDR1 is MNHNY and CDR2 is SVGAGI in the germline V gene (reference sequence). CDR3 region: CASSYFAGGSTDTQYF.

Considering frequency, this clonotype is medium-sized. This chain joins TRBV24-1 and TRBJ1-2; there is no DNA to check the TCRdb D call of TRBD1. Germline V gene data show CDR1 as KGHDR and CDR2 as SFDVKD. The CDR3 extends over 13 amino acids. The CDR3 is CATRGDGTNGYTF.

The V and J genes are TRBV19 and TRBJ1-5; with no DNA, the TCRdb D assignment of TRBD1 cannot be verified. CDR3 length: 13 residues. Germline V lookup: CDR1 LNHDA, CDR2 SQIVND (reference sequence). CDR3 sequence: CASSMGGRQPQHF.

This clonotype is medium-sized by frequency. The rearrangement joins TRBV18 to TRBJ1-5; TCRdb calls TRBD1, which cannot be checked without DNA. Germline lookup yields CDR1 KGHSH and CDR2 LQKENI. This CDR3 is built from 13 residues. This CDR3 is CASSPEWAQPQHF. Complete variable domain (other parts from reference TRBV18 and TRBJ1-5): NAGVMQNPRHLVRRRGQEARLRCSPMKGHSHVYWYRQLPEEGLKFMVYLQKENIIDESGMPKERFSAEFPKEGPSILRIQQVVRGDSAAYFCASSPEWAQPQHFGDGTRLSIL.

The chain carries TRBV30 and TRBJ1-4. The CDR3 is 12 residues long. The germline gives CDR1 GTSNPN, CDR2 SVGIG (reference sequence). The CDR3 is CAWSVLREKLFF.

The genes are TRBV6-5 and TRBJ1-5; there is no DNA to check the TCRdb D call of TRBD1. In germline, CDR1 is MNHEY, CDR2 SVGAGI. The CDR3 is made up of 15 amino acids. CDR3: CASSYSGLGSQPQHF.

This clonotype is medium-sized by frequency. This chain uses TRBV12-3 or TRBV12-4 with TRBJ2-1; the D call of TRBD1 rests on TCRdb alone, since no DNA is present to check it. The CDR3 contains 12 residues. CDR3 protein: CASRRQGNEQFF.

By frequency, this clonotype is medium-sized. CDR3 in amino acids: CASSPLGPDPNYGYTF. The chain uses TRBV5-1 and TRBJ1-2; TCRdb reports TRBD1, a call that lacks DNA to check it against. Germline loops: CDR1 SGHRS, CDR2 YFSETQ. The CDR3 extends over 16 amino acids. Full variable domain (remainder filled in from reference TRBV5-1 and TRBJ1-2): KAGVTQTPRYLIKTRGQQVTLSCSPISGHRSVSWYQQTPGQGLQFLFEYFSETQRNKGNFPGRFSGRQFSNSRSEMNVSTLELGDSALYLCASSPLGPDPNYGYTFGSGTRLTVV.

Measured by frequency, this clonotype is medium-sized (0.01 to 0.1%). The CDR3 region is CASSPDTANQPQHF. V usage is TRBV18 and J usage is TRBJ1-5; TCRdb reports TRBD1, a call that lacks DNA to check it against. Germline-derived CDR1 and CDR2 are KGHSH and LQKENI. CDR3 length: 14 amino acids.

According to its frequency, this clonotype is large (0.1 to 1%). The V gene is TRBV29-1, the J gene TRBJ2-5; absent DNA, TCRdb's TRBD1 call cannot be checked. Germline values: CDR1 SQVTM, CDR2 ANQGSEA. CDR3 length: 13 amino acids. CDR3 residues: CSVPPGPRETQYF. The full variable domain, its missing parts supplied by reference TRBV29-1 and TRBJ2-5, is SAVISQKPSRDICQRGTSLTIQCQVDSQVTMMFWYRQQPGQSLTLIATANQGSEATYESGFVIDKFPISRPNLTFSTLTVSNMSPEDSSIYLCSVPPGPRETQYFGPGTRLLVL.

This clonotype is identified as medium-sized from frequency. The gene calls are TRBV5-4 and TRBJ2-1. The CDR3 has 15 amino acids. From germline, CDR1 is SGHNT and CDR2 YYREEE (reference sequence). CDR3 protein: CASSLGPSSYNEQFF.